The 23 T cell receptor beta chains below come from one sample, sequenced in a study of beta chain features in type 1 diabetes. Every isolated RNA sample was fully reverse transcribed, so sequencing captured expressed TCRB transcripts. Produced via immunoSEQ multiplex PCR; TCRdb's table is partial and in-frame only. The sample consists of about 300,000 clones, under 8.5% of them appearing once. Sequencing was carried out using central memory CD4+ T cells from blood. These receptors were taken from a woman younger than 35 in good health.

This clone was counted only a few times. The CDR3 here is CASSQRVGGSYEQYV. CDR3 in DNA: TGTGCCAGCAGCCAGAGGGTCGGGGGCTCCTACGAGCAGTACGTC. The chain employs TRBV7-2 and TRBJ2-7; TRBD2 is a possible D gene (6 bases). Germline-derived CDR1 and CDR2 are SGHTA and FQGNSA. This CDR3 spans 15 amino acids. V was pared by 5 bases and J by 0 bases, with 14 bases between.

This clone has a handful of counts. The chain recombines TRBV7-3 with TRBJ1-2, with a possible D match to TRBD1 (5 bases). Trimming left V 2 bases short and J 7 bases short, with 11 bases between. The CDR3 extends over 13 amino acids. Germline V gene sequence: CDR1 SGHTA, CDR2 FQGTGA. CDR3 residues: CASSLRQGGGYTF. The CDR3 nucleotides read TGTGCCAGCAGCTTACGCCAGGGAGGTGGCTACACCTTC.

This clone was seen a handful of times. The V call is TRBV14, the J call TRBJ1-1, with unresolved D. In germline, CDR1 is SGHDN, CDR2 FVKESK. Trimming took off 3 bases at V and 3 bases at J, with 20 bases between the two ends. This CDR3 contains 17 residues. The CDR3 spells CASSHAGKGNWYTEAFF. CDR3 in DNA: TGTGCCAGCAGCCATGCGGGAAAAGGTAACTGGTACACTGAAGCTTTCTTT.

This clone was seen a few times. The V call is TRBV5-8, the J call TRBJ1-5; D is possibly TRBD1 (6 bases). Germline CDR1 and CDR2: SGHTS and YDEGEE. V was trimmed by 4 bases and J by 6 bases, leaving 17 bases between them. CDR3 length: 15 amino acids. As DNA, the CDR3 is TGTGCCAGCAGCCCGGGGGGCCTCCGGAGTCAGCCCCAGCATTTT. Its translation: CASSPGGLRSQPQHF.

This clone turned up a few times. The J gene is TRBJ2-6, the V gene TRBV11-2; 8 positions agree with TRBD2. V shed 1 base and J 0 bases; nucleotides not matched to a gene: 5. Germline loops: CDR1 SGHAT, CDR2 FQNNGV. The CDR3 totals 18 residues. CDR3 loop: CASSLVGSGASGANVLTF. For the CDR3, the DNA is TGTGCCAGCAGCTTAGTTGGTAGCGGGGCCTCTGGGGCCAACGTCCTGACTTTC.

This sequence joins TRBV2 and TRBJ2-1; no firm D call. This CDR3 is built from 14 residues. Germline V gene sequence: CDR1 SNHLY, CDR2 FYNNEI. The ends were cut back, 7 bases at V and 4 bases at J, with 14 bases in the middle. The CDR3: CASNELFGYNEQFF. The CDR3 region has the DNA TGTGCCAGCAACGAGCTATTCGGATACAATGAGCAGTTCTTC.

This rearrangement joins TRBV5-5 to TRBJ2-7; D gene ambiguous. The CDR3 length is 9 residues. The V gene's germline CDR1 is SGHKS and CDR2 YYEKEE (reference sequence). Trimming shortened V by 8 bases and J by 3 bases, and 3 bases separated the two germline ends. CDR3 nucleotide sequence: TGTGCCAGTTGCTACGAGCAGTACGTC. This encodes CASCYEQYV.

This clone turned up a few times. The chain has TRBV18 and TRBJ1-1; D gene uncertain. Germline V CDR1 and CDR2: KGHSH, LQKENI. The V end lost 0 bases, the J end lost 6 bases, and 11 bases lay between the germline ends. The CDR3 contains 14 residues. CDR3 sequence (DNA): TGTGCCAGCTCACCACCGGAAGGGATCGCTGAAGCTTTCTTT. Protein product: CASSPPEGIAEAFF.

The V call is TRBV27, the J call TRBJ2-5; the match to TRBD1 covers 7 bases. The CDR3 runs to 15 residues. The germline V gene encodes CDR1 MNHEY and CDR2 SMNVEV (reference sequence). Losses at the gene ends were 3 bases for V and 5 bases for J; bases not matched to a gene: 9. The CDR3 protein is CASSFYRQGVETQYF. CDR3 nucleotide sequence: TGTGCCAGCAGTTTTTATAGACAGGGCGTGGAGACCCAGTACTTC.

The J gene is TRBJ2-1, the V gene TRBV6-6; D not resolved. The CDR3 has 14 residues. V lost 0 bases to trimming and J lost 7 bases, with 10 bases between them. Germline V gene data show CDR1 as MNHNY and CDR2 as SVGAGI (reference sequence). CDR3 sequence (DNA): TGTGCCAGCAGTTACTCGAGAAGTGGGAATGAGCAGTTCTTC. Translation gives CASSYSRSGNEQFF.

This clone has only a few counts. The chain has TRBV11-2 and TRBJ2-2; 9 bases align to TRBD2. Germline loops: CDR1 SGHAT, CDR2 FQNNGV. CDR3 size: 17 residues. J gave up 3 bases and V 4 bases, and 9 bases lay outside the gene matches. CDR3 residues: CASSWPSGALYTGELFF. In DNA, the CDR3 is TGTGCCAGCAGCTGGCCTAGCGGGGCTTTGTACACCGGGGAGCTGTTTTTT.

This clone has just a few counts. The CDR3 sequence: CASSFSDRRGYGYTF. CDR3 nucleotide sequence: TGTGCCAGCAGTTTCTCCGACAGAAGGGGTTATGGCTACACCTTC. V gene TRBV27 combines with J gene TRBJ1-2; TRBD1 is a possible D gene (5 bases). The germline V gene has CDR1 MNHEY and CDR2 SMNVEV (reference sequence). V was trimmed by 3 bases and J by 5 bases, leaving 16 bases between them. The CDR3 extends over 15 amino acids.

The chain has TRBV30 and TRBJ2-7; D assignment may be TRBD1 or TRBD2 (5 bases each). Germline CDR1 GTSNPN, CDR2 SVGIG (reference sequence). The CDR3 sequence is 15 residues long. The V and J ends lost 0 bases and 8 bases respectively, with 20 bases between them. CDR3 in amino acids: CAWSVSGTYRSQQYF. CDR3 nucleotide sequence: TGTGCCTGGAGTGTTTCGGGGACCTACCGCTCGCAGCAGTACTTC.

This chain links TRBV6-1 with TRBJ2-1; D possibly corresponds to TRBD2 (7 bases). V lost 7 bases, J lost 1 base, and 14 bases lay in between. This CDR3 comprises 15 residues. Germline V gene data show CDR1 as MNHNS and CDR2 as SASEGT. The CDR3, as DNA: TGTGCCAGCACCCTCGGGGGGCAGTCCTACAATGAGCAGTTCTTC. Translated, it gives CASTLGGQSYNEQFF.

There are a few counts of this clone. The chain joins TRBV28 to TRBJ1-1; the match to TRBD1 covers 8 bases. Trimming at V came to 5 bases and at J to 1 base, leaving 6 bases not matched to a gene. The CDR3 extends over 15 amino acids. Per the germline V gene, CDR1 is MDHEN and CDR2 is SYDVKM. Here the CDR3 DNA reads TGTGCCAGCAGTCCGAGACAGGGGCGGAACACTGAAGCTTTCTTT. Translating gives CASSPRQGRNTEAFF.

The chain recombines TRBV7-9 with TRBJ2-1, with a possible D match to TRBD2 (6 bases). The length of the CDR3 is 18 residues. CDR1 is SEHNR and CDR2 is FQNEAQ in the germline V gene (reference sequence). V shed 5 bases and J shed 0 bases, with 20 bases lying between them. DNA of the CDR3: TGTGCCAGCAGCCCTTACCCACGAACTAGCAGCTCCTACAATGAGCAGTTCTTC. It codes for CASSPYPRTSSSYNEQFF.

The V call is TRBV5-1, the J call TRBJ2-6; 7 nucleotides agree with TRBD1. In germline, CDR1 is SGHRS, CDR2 YFSETQ. The length of the CDR3 is 17 residues. With 6 bases clipped from V and 0 bases from J, the junction kept 9 bases outside the gene matches. CDR3 protein: CASMLRTGSSGANVLTF. DNA of the CDR3: TGCGCCAGCATGCTACGGACAGGCAGCTCTGGGGCCAACGTCCTGACTTTC.

This clone was found a few times. J is TRBJ2-5 and V is TRBV11-2, with D perhaps matching TRBD1 (7 bases). The length of the CDR3 is 14 residues. V dropped 5 bases and J dropped 5 bases, with 15 bases sitting between them. Germline V gene data show CDR1 as SGHAT and CDR2 as FQNNGV. This CDR3 reads CASSRVGGGETQYF. DNA of the CDR3: TGTGCCAGCAGCAGAGTCGGAGGGGGCGAGACCCAGTACTTC. The full variable domain, in which reference TRBV11-2 and TRBJ2-5 provide the parts outside the CDR3, is EAGVAQSPRYKIIEKRQSVAFWCNPISGHATLYWYQQILGQGPKLLIQFQNNGVVDDSQLPKDRFSAERLKGVDSTLKIQPAKLEDSAVYLCASSRVGGGETQYFGPGTRLLVL.

In DNA form, the CDR3 reads TGTGCCAGCAGCAATACAAGGGACACCGGCCAGTACTTC. Its protein product is CASSNTRDTGQYF. The chain is built from TRBV7-2 and TRBJ2-5; TRBD1 might be the D (6 bases). The V gene lost 5 bases and the J gene lost 10 bases, with 17 bases spanning the gap. The CDR3 covers 13 residues. Germline V gives CDR1 SGHTA, CDR2 FQGNSA.

This clone turned up a few times. The chain joins TRBV30 to TRBJ2-1; D not certain. CDR1 is GTSNPN and CDR2 is SVGIG in the germline V gene (reference sequence). V lost 7 bases, J lost 8 bases, and 18 bases lay in between. This CDR3 region has 13 residues. CDR3 nucleotide sequence: TGTGCCTCGGACCTCAGGTTAAGGGATGAGCAGTTCTTC. Translation gives CASDLRLRDEQFF.

This clone was recorded a few times. The CDR3 protein is CASRRGQANYGYTF. The CDR3 DNA is TGTGCCAGCAGGAGGGGACAGGCTAACTATGGCTACACCTTC. The rearrangement uses TRBV2 and TRBJ1-2; 8 nucleotides agree with TRBD1. Germline loops: CDR1 SNHLY, CDR2 FYNNEI. V shed 6 bases and J 0 bases; nucleotides not matched to a gene: 3. CDR3 length: 14 amino acids.

A few counts support this clone. The chain links TRBV4-1 to TRBJ1-2, with unresolved D. Trimming stripped 1 base from V and 8 bases from J, with 14 bases between. Germline loops: CDR1 MGHRA, CDR2 YSYEKL. The CDR3 has 14 amino acids. The CDR3 DNA follows: TGCGCCAGCAGCCAAGTCCCCGGGTACACAGGCTACACCTTC. As protein: CASSQVPGYTGYTF.

The table lists this clone with many counts. The chain combines TRBV7-9 with TRBJ2-3; D might be TRBD1 or TRBD2, each matching 5 bases. The CDR3 extends over 16 amino acids. The ends were cut back, 1 base at V and 1 base at J, with 12 bases in the middle. Germline CDR1 SEHNR, CDR2 FQNEAQ (reference sequence). DNA for the CDR3: TGTGCCAGCAGCTTAGTCTCGGGGCTTCGCACAGATACGCAGTATTTT. Protein: CASSLVSGLRTDTQYF.